The clone carrying this T cell receptor beta chain was observed many times. Its antigen is unknown. In building TCR beta libraries, iRepertoire HTBI primers were used together with Arm-PCR of CDR3 regions. From the multiplex PCR reads, TCRdb called clonotypes with MiXCR, one entry per CDR3 protein. The repertoire holds 350,000 to 450,000 distinct CDR3 sequences, with over 15% as singletons. The data originate from a study of regulatory T cells in long-lasting Graves disease. Study results and limitations: Persistent Graves' patients had lower TCR diversity than newly diagnosed ones.

Time point reported: newly diagnosed GD, antithyroid drugs for less than 3 months. With RNA extracted from PBMCs as input, the TCR library was made. Germline V gene sequence: CDR1 MDHEN, CDR2 SYDVKM. This CDR3 spans 15 amino acids. Trimming cost V 5 bases and J 5 bases; bases outside gene matches: 10. This sample was also put to use in a study of T cells in Graves' hyperthyroidism and ophthalmopathy. That work states: A first-round RT-PCR of the TCR CDR3 used the HTBI primer set.

This sample comprised peripheral blood mononuclear cells (PBMCs), obtained at new diagnosis, from a patient treated with antithyroid drugs. This sequence was found in a man aged 35 to 55 with Graves disease. V gene TRBV28 combines with J gene TRBJ2-7, with 9 bases identical to TRBD2. CDR3 sequence (DNA): TGTGCCAGCAGTGGAACCGGGACTAGCATTCACGAGCAGTACTTC. This sequence encodes CASSGTGTSIHEQYF.